This entry features one TCR beta chain sequence. This CDR3 contains 16 residues. The data were taken from a study of blood T cell repertoires in COVID-19. As for the study in general: Specimens from acute and convalescent COVID-19 originated in the United States, Italy and Spain. The analysed material was cDNA or gDNA that came from T cells, B-cell-depleted T cells, or PBMCs.

Per the study methods: Amplified reference gene primers provided the basis for estimating nucleated cell counts. Assay used: immunoSEQ multiplex PCR; TCRdb lists only in-frame clones, some missing. That table is the source of V, J and clone size, and D and trimming were worked out from the DNA. The sample includes some 160,000 clones, about four fifths seen only once; the top ten take approximately 18%. Source material: peripheral blood. The V gene is TRBV21-1, the J gene TRBJ2-7; TRBD2, the table's D call, was not compared with the DNA. TRBV21-1 is a recognized pseudogene. This TCR derives from a woman aged 70 to 79 who had recovered from COVID-19. CDR3 loop: CASSKGASGPNYEQYF. CDR3 in DNA: TGTGCCAGCAGCAAAGGGGCTAGCGGACCAAACTACGAGCAGTACTTC.